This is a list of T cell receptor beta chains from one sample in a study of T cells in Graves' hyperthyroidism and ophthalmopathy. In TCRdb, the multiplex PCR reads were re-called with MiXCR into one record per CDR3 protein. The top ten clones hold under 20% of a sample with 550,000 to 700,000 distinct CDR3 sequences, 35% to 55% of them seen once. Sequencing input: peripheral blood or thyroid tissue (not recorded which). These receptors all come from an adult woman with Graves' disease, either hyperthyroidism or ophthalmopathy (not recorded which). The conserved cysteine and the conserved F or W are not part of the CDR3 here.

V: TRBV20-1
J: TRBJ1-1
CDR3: SATQGGPGTEAF

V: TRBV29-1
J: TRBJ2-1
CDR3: SVDLRGEQF

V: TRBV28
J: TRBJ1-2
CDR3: ASRETTGGGVGYT

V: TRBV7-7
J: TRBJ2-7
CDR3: ASSASRDAKKY

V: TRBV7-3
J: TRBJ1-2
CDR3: ASSSPQGMGGYT

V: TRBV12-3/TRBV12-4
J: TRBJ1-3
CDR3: ASSFAGVGNTIY

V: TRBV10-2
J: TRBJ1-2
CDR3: ASSAWTGGGGYT

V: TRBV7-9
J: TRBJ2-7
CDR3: ASSPDGVYEQY

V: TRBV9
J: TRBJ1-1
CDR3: ASSWDMNTEAF

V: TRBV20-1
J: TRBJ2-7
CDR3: SARDFSELSYEQY

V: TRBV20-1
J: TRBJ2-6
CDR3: SARTPGQPA

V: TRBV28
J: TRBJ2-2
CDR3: ASSLNAGGYGAGELF

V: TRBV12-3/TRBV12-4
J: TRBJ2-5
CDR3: ASRPSDGSGETQY

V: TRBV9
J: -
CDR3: ASSAWRGSVNEQF

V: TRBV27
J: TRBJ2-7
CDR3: ASSLVRADKSYEQY

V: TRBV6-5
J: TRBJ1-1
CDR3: ASRGGRSSGKAF

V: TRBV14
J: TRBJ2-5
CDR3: ASSQGGLAGAETQY

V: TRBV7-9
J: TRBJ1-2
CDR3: ASSHIQGGRGYT